These 17 T cell receptor beta chains were sequenced from one sample in a study of Graves' ophthalmopathy and Graves' hyperthyroidism. The authors amplified TCR beta CDR3 regions from RNA transcripts. Scientists carried out first-round RT-PCR using HTBI primers and then a second-round multiplex PCR. One entry per CDR3 protein results from TCRdb running MiXCR on the multiplex PCR reads. The table lists hundreds of thousands of distinct CDR3 sequences, about 21% of them singletons. The specimen sequenced was peripheral blood. The receptors were sampled from a woman between 18 and 29 years old with stable Graves' hyperthyroidism.

This sequence joins TRBV5-1 and TRBJ1-2; D gene ambiguous. The germline V gene has CDR1 SGHRS and CDR2 YFSETQ. This CDR3 contains 13 residues. V lost 4 bases, J lost 1 base, and 8 bases lay in between. The CDR3 DNA sequence: TGCGCCAGCAGCGAGATCTTTAACTATGGCTACACCTTC. Protein: CASSEIFNYGYTF.

This clonotype came up a few times. The chain combines TRBV2 with TRBJ2-2; D is undetermined. The CDR3 has 15 amino acids. Germline V gene lookup returns CDR1 SNHLY and CDR2 FYNNEI. Trimming pared 6 bases from V and 4 bases from J, leaving 15 bases between. Here the CDR3 DNA reads TGTGCCAGCAGCCTGGAGTTCTCCGTCACCGGGGAGCTGTTTTTT. This translates into CASSLEFSVTGELFF.

This clonotype was seen ten or more times. The chain joins TRBV12-3 or TRBV12-4 to TRBJ2-5; 7 nucleotides line up with TRBD1. Trimming cost V 5 bases and J 5 bases; bases outside gene matches: 5. The CDR3 contains 13 residues. The chain's CDR3 is CASSKLQGETQYF. Written as DNA, the CDR3 is TGTGCCAGCAGTAAATTACAGGGGGAGACCCAGTACTTC.

This clonotype was counted at least ten times. This rearrangement joins TRBV6-6 to TRBJ1-5; no definite D call. Germline values: CDR1 MNHNY, CDR2 SVGAGI (reference sequence). There are 12 residues in the CDR3. Trimming pared 0 bases from V and 7 bases from J, leaving 4 bases between. CDR3: CASSYSLQPQHF. CDR3 bases: TGTGCCAGCAGTTACTCCCTACAGCCCCAGCATTTT.

This clonotype was counted ten times or more. The gene calls are TRBV6-1 and TRBJ1-5, with a possible D match to TRBD1 (6 bases). Trimming shortened V by 3 bases and J by 0 bases, and 18 bases separated the two germline ends. This CDR3 contains 18 residues. The germline gives CDR1 MNHNS, CDR2 SASEGT. The CDR3 bases are TGTGCCAGCAGTGAGTACGGGACATTCTCGTATAGCAATCAGCCCCAGCATTTT. This encodes CASSEYGTFSYSNQPQHF.

This clonotype appeared many times. The rearrangement links TRBV11-2 to TRBJ2-7; D perhaps matches TRBD1 (5 bases). The germline gives CDR1 SGHAT, CDR2 FQNNGV. The CDR3 contains 15 residues. V lost 5 bases and J 4 bases, leaving 18 bases between the germline ends. The CDR3 sequence is CASSLAGSQRYEQYF. The CDR3 region has the DNA TGTGCCAGCAGCCTCGCAGGGTCCCAGAGGTACGAGCAGTACTTC.

This clonotype was observed at least ten times. One junction end disagrees with the germline gene, perhaps due to a read error. The chain links TRBV6-2 or TRBV6-3 to TRBJ1-1; D is undetermined. This CDR3 comprises 11 residues. Germline CDR1 MNHEY, CDR2 SVGEGT. The CDR3: CASQRQASLSF. For the CDR3, the DNA is TGTGCCAGCCAACGCCAGGCTTCGCTTTCTTTT.

Many counts were recorded for this clonotype. This chain joins TRBV12-3 or TRBV12-4 and TRBJ2-7; 7 bases are shared with TRBD1. CDR3 length: 14 amino acids. V dropped 5 bases and J dropped 4; count of bases not matched to a gene: 8. The DNA for the CDR3 is TGTGCCAGCAGTCTTGACAGGGAATCTTACGAGCAGTACTTC. Protein: CASSLDRESYEQYF.

V and J are TRBV27 and TRBJ2-5, with D tentatively TRBD2 (7 bases). There are 20 residues in the CDR3. The V gene's germline CDR1 is MNHEY and CDR2 SMNVEV (reference sequence). With 5 bases removed from V and 3 bases from J, the gap between germline ends came to 31 bases. Here the CDR3 DNA reads TGTGCCAGCAGTCTCAATCCTTACGAGGGGGGGCCACCCTTAAAAGAGACCCAGTACTTC. Translated, it gives CASSLNPYEGGPPLKETQYF.

This clonotype was seen many times. Mismatch with germline at one junction end may stem from a read error. The chain links TRBV5-1 to TRBJ2-6, with D unresolved. CDR3 length: 14 residues. CDR1 and CDR2 from the germline V gene are SGHRS and YFSETQ. DNA for the CDR3: TGTGCCAGCAGTTTGAGCGCTGGGGCCAACGTCCTGACTTTC. This codes for CASSLSAGANVLTF.

This clonotype was seen repeatedly, ten times or more. The V and J genes are TRBV3-1 and TRBJ1-5, with D unresolved. V was clipped by 2 bases and J by 6 bases, with 8 bases between them. There are 13 residues in the CDR3. In germline, CDR1 is LGHDT, CDR2 YNNKEL (reference sequence). CDR3 DNA: TGTGCCAGCAGCCAAATGAAGGGTCAGCCCCAGCATTTT. Translation: CASSQMKGQPQHF.

The chain joins TRBV6-1 to TRBJ1-1; D gene unclear. Germline V lookup: CDR1 MNHNS, CDR2 SASEGT. The length of the CDR3 is 11 residues. V was trimmed by 1 base and J by 6 bases, leaving 3 bases between them. The CDR3 region has the DNA TGTGCCAGCAGTGAAGGGGCTGAAGCTTTCTTT. Translating it yields CASSEGAEAFF.

This clonotype was recorded many times. The chain's CDR3 is CASGSGGAAGELFF. For the CDR3, the DNA is TGTGCTAGTGGTTCTGGAGGGGCGGCCGGGGAGCTGTTTTTT. This chain connects TRBV12-5 to TRBJ2-2, with a possible D match to TRBD2 (6 bases). This CDR3 is built from 14 residues. CDR1 is LGHNT, CDR2 FRNRAP, per germline. Trimming removed 4 bases from V and 6 bases from J, with 12 bases in between.

This rearrangement joins TRBV27 to TRBJ1-1; possibly TRBD1 for D (6 bases). The CDR3 totals 16 residues. V shed 1 base and J shed 3 bases, with 15 bases lying between them. Germline loops: CDR1 MNHEY, CDR2 SMNVEV (reference sequence). CDR3 loop: CASSLLPLGQHTEAFF. CDR3 nucleotide sequence: TGTGCCAGCAGTTTATTACCTCTAGGACAGCACACTGAAGCTTTCTTT.

This clonotype was detected ten times or more. This chain joins TRBV12-3 or TRBV12-4 and TRBJ2-2; 9 bases map to TRBD1. The CDR3 length is 17 residues. V trimming: 0 bases; J trimming: 3 bases; junction bases outside the gene matches: 5. CDR3 DNA sequence: TGTGCCAGCAGTTTAGCGGTGAGGACAGGGGACACCGGGGAGCTGTTTTTT. This translates into CASSLAVRTGDTGELFF.

On this clonotype: The junction differs from germline at one of its ends, possibly a read error. The chain links TRBV12-3 or TRBV12-4 to TRBJ2-7; D perhaps matches TRBD2 (6 bases). The CDR3 is made up of 16 amino acids. The DNA for the CDR3 is TGTGCCTGCAGTCTCCGGACTATCGGTTCCGACTACGAGCAGTACTTC. Translation: CACSLRTIGSDYEQYF.

This clonotype was counted at least ten times. The chain recombines TRBV25-1 with TRBJ2-5; the D is unclear. Germline CDR1 MGHDK, CDR2 SYGVNS. V was shortened by 5 bases and J by 7 bases, with 14 bases between the two germline ends. The CDR3 length is 13 residues. CDR3 nucleotides: TGTGCCAGCAGTCCGAATAGGTCCTTGACCCAGTACTTC. This sequence encodes CASSPNRSLTQYF.